This T cell receptor (beta chain) was observed in a study of cytomegalovirus exposure and HLA in healthy donors. In the PCR, 60 Vbeta and 13 Jbeta primers were used. TCRdb's copy holds only in-frame clones and misses some; the assay was immunoSEQ multiplex PCR. The table records some 140,000 clones, around 73% of them present only once. V trimming: 9 bases; J trimming: 2 bases; junction bases outside the gene matches: 7. The length of the CDR3 is 15 residues. Germline V gives CDR1 MNHEY, CDR2 SMNVEV (reference sequence). The clonotype comes from a woman between 40 and 50 years old in good health and CMV-seronegative. The chain carries TRBV27 and TRBJ2-1; 10 bases are a match to TRBD2. The sequencing input was PBMCs. The CDR3 is CASTLAGGPYNEQFF. The CDR3 DNA reads as TGTGCCAGTACATTAGCGGGGGGACCCTACAATGAGCAGTTCTTC.